This T cell receptor (beta chain) was retrieved from a study of CD8 T cells in ankylosing spondylitis. Notes on the study in general: Clones linked with disease were CD8+ and fairly uncommon in the peripheral blood. Among TCR beta sequences, a motif of under ten highly homologous variants appeared characteristic of ankylosing spondylitis blood. Matched ankylosing spondylitis synovial fluid reportedly showed significant enrichment of disease-linked clones.

Remarks on this clonotype: The antigen is unknown.

Using quantitative 5'-RACE with molecular barcodes, the authors made TCR beta libraries. TCRdb called the 5' RACE reads again in MiXCR, with one record for every CDR3 protein. Here the sample spans about 480,000 distinct CDR3 sequences, roughly 17% being singletons. CDR3 length: 12 amino acids. Per germline, CDR1 SGHTA and CDR2 FQGTGA. Trimming left V 5 bases short and J 12 bases short, with 14 bases between. The chain links TRBV7-3 to TRBJ2-1, with D tentatively TRBD1 (6 bases). Sequencing input: blood, either unsorted or a sorted T cell fraction (not recorded which). The TCR sequence derives from a male donor with ankylosing spondylitis. As DNA, the CDR3 is TGTGCCAGCAGCGCACAGGGTGGGGGGCAGTTCTTC. Translated, it gives CASSAQGGGQFF.